This TCR beta chain was recorded in a study of T-cell memory formation after mild COVID-19. Whole-study findings and limits: The authors did not confirm SARS-CoV-2 specificity of second-wave clones peaking day 37. Pre-infection memory contained some responding clones, which suggested that cross-reactive memory had joined.

This clonotype was observed at least ten times. Its antigen is still unknown. The junction does not match germline at one end; this may be a read error. 5'RACE with constant-segment primers built TCRalpha and TCRbeta cDNA libraries with UMIs. TCRdb called the 5' RACE reads again in MiXCR, with one record for every CDR3 protein. The repertoire includes tens of thousands of distinct CDR3 sequences, roughly an eighth of them detected once, and 29% sits in the top ten. The CDR3 extends over 16 amino acids. Germline values: CDR1 KGHSH, CDR2 LQKENI. The sequence came from a man younger than 35 who had mild COVID-19 (a few samples of this study predate the infection). Cell type and time point are not known. This chain links TRBV18 with TRBJ1-4; TRBD1 matches at 8 bases. Sequenced input: PBMCs or a T cell subset sorted from them (not recorded which). CDR3 sequence: CASSPARDRFNGKLFF. The CDR3 nucleotides are TGTGCCAGCTCGCCAGCCCGGGACAGGTTTAATGGAAAACTGTTTTTT.